The next 4 T cell receptor beta chains were all read from a single sample in a study of PD-1 blockade in classical Hodgkin lymphoma. The table came from immunoSEQ multiplex PCR; TCRdb's copy has only in-frame clones and leaves some out. The sample shows about 90,000 clones, nearly 95% of them seen only once. Exposure to brentuximab vedotin varied, and each patient had relapsed following autologous stem cell transplantation. The sequences come from peripheral blood mononuclear cells (PBMCs), collected before the second cycle of nivolumab. These receptors all come from a human donor with classical Hodgkin lymphoma.

The chain links TRBV6-4 to TRBJ1-3; D call uncertain. The germline CDR1 and CDR2 sequences are MRHNA and SNTAGT. The CDR3 length is 17 residues. The V and J ends lost 2 bases and 0 bases respectively, with 14 bases between them. The CDR3 region is CASSDPGLPNSGNTIYF. CDR3 in DNA: TGTGCCAGCAGTGACCCAGGACTGCCCAACTCTGGAAACACCATATATTTT.

This clone came up once. The chain uses TRBV6-4 and TRBJ2-5; TRBD1 aligns across 8 bases. There are 15 residues in the CDR3. V lost 6 bases, J lost 4 bases, and 10 bases stayed unmatched. The germline gives CDR1 MRHNA, CDR2 SNTAGT. CDR3 region: CASSVQGDWVETQYF. The CDR3 nucleotides read TGTGCCAGCAGCGTACAGGGGGATTGGGTAGAGACCCAGTACTTC.

The chain recombines TRBV5-4 with TRBJ2-7; 8 bases are shared with TRBD1. The CDR3 has 14 amino acids. CDR1 is SGHNT, CDR2 YYREEE, per germline (reference sequence). The ends lost 0 bases at V and 3 bases at J; junction bases unmatched: 2. For the CDR3, the DNA is TGTGCCAGCAGCTTGGACAGGGGGGACTACGAGCAGTACTTC. Protein product: CASSLDRGDYEQYF.

The V gene is TRBV14, the J gene TRBJ1-2; perhaps TRBD1 as D (6 bases). The ends were cut back, 4 bases at V and 4 bases at J, with 13 bases in the middle. Germline lookup yields CDR1 SGHDN and CDR2 FVKESK. The CDR3 totals 14 residues. The chain's CDR3 is CASSPRGTSYGYTF. DNA of the CDR3: TGTGCCAGCAGCCCGAGGGGGACGTCCTATGGCTACACCTTC.